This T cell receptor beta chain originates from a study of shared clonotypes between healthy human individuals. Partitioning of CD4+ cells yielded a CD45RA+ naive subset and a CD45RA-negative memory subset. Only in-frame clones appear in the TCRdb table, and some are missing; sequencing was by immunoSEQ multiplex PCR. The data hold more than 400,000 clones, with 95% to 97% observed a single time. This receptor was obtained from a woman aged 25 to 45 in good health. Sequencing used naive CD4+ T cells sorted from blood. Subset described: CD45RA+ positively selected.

CDR3 nucleotide sequence: TGTGCCAGCAGCTTTTCTGGACTAGCGGGAGGGGATGAGCAGTTCTTC. This gives the protein CASSFSGLAGGDEQFF. The J gene is TRBJ2-1, the V gene TRBV11-1, with TRBD2 matching 15 bases. The CDR3 consists of 16 residues. Germline values: CDR1 SGHAT, CDR2 FQDESV (reference sequence). The V gene end was trimmed by 3 bases and the J gene end by 8 bases; junction bases not matched to a gene: 5.